Included here is one TCR beta chain sequence, with context. Its specificity is unknown. This CDR3 region has 13 residues. V was cut by 6 bases and J by 5 bases, with 10 bases left in between. Germline V gene sequence: CDR1 SGHVS, CDR2 FQNEAQ. Each CDR3 protein gets one entry after TCRdb re-called the 5' RACE reads with MiXCR. The profile shows hundreds of thousands of distinct CDR3 sequences, about a fifth of them singletons. These data are taken from a study of CD8 T cells in ankylosing spondylitis. Study-level points and caveats: Disease-linked clones reportedly showed significant enrichment in matched ankylosing spondylitis synovial fluid. Disease-linked clones, CD8+, were relatively rare in peripheral blood.

What was sequenced was blood, either unsorted or a sorted T cell fraction (not recorded which). The clonotype comes from a female donor with ankylosing spondylitis or in good health (not recorded which). The chain carries TRBV7-8 and TRBJ2-2; maybe TRBD1 (6 bases). The chain's CDR3 is CASRGAETGELFF. CDR3 in DNA: TGTGCCAGCAGGGGGGCGGAAACCGGGGAGCTGTTTTTT.